These 31 T cell receptor beta chains were sequenced from one sample in a study of CD8+CD57+ T cells in acquired aplastic anemia. Genomic DNA acted as the template from which TCR beta VDJ combination and CDR3 sequence profiling were carried out. Using its own MiXCR run on the reads, TCRdb lists one record per CDR3 protein. Of some 200,000 distinct CDR3 sequences detected, around 32% appear once; the ten largest clones hold about 1.1%. Sequencing was done on a sample of sorted CD4+, CD8+, or CD8+CD57+ T cells (not recorded which) from PBMCs. Receptors were obtained from a human donor in good health, serving as a control.

This clonotype occurred many times. The J gene is TRBJ1-2, the V gene TRBV7-9, with D uncertain. The CDR3 is 13 residues long. Germline CDR1 reads SEHNR; CDR2 reads FQNEAQ (reference sequence). V was clipped by 5 bases and J by 6 bases, with 13 bases between them. The CDR3 region has the DNA TGTGCCAGCAGCCCAAGGGAAGGGAATGGCTACACCTTC. Translated: CASSPREGNGYTF.

The chain joins TRBV5-4 to TRBJ2-6; 7 nucleotides match TRBD1. The CDR3 is 18 amino acids. Trimming took 0 bases from V and 0 from J; bases not matched to a gene: 6. Germline V gene lookup returns CDR1 SGHNT and CDR2 YYREEE (reference sequence). The CDR3 sequence: CASSLVTGVPSGANVLTF. CDR3 nucleotides: TGTGCCAGCAGCTTGGTTACAGGGGTCCCCTCTGGGGCCAACGTCCTGACTTTC.

This clonotype was detected many times. This chain connects TRBV11-1 to TRBJ1-4, with no clear D. CDR3 length: 17 residues. CDR1 and CDR2 from the germline V gene are SGHAT and FQDESV (reference sequence). V lost 2 bases to trimming and J lost 6 bases, with 19 bases between them. The CDR3 DNA is TGTGCCAGCAGCTTAAGGCCCGCACAGTGGAGAGATGAAAAACTGTTTTTT. Its protein product is CASSLRPAQWRDEKLFF.

This clonotype was seen ten or more times. The chain recombines TRBV19 with TRBJ1-1; 8 positions agree with TRBD1. With 5 bases clipped from V and 1 base from J, the junction kept 0 bases outside the gene matches. This CDR3 comprises 13 residues. CDR1 LNHDA and CDR2 SQIVND come from the germline V gene (reference sequence). The CDR3 spells CASSDRGNTEAFF. The CDR3, as DNA: TGTGCCAGTAGTGACAGGGGGAACACTGAAGCTTTCTTT.

This CDR3 reads CASVEGNTDTQYF. The CDR3 bases are TGTGCCAGCGTTGAGGGGAACACAGATACGCAGTATTTT. V is TRBV25-1 and J is TRBJ2-3; perhaps D is TRBD1 or TRBD2 (5 bases each). The germline gives CDR1 MGHDK, CDR2 SYGVNS. CDR3 length: 13 amino acids. Trimming removed 8 bases from V and 2 bases from J, with 11 bases in between.

The chain is built from TRBV7-8 and TRBJ1-4, with D unresolved. V lost 3 bases, J lost 5 bases, and 7 bases lay in between. This CDR3 has 13 amino acids. Germline loops: CDR1 SGHVS, CDR2 FQNEAQ. The CDR3 sequence: CASSLSLNEKLFF. CDR3 DNA sequence: TGTGCCAGCAGCTTGAGCTTAAATGAAAAACTGTTTTTT.

Details on this clonotype: The CDR3 end shows no conserved phenylalanine or tryptophan, and so a read error is likely. J is TRBJ2-7 and V is TRBV11-1; weak D call: TRBD1 (6 bases). This CDR3 has 15 amino acids. The germline V and J ends were trimmed by 1 base and 2 bases, with 12 bases remaining between them. Looked up from germline, CDR1 is SGHAT and CDR2 is FQDESV (reference sequence). CDR3 bases: TGTGCCAGCAGCTTAGAATGTGGGACAACCTACGAGCAGTACCTC. Translated: CASSLECGTTYEQYL.

In this sample, this clonotype turned up many times. J is TRBJ2-5 and V is TRBV6-1, with TRBD1 identical over 9 bases. The CDR3 length is 12 residues. Per germline, CDR1 MNHNS and CDR2 SASEGT. The J segment lost 10 bases and the V segment lost 7 bases, leaving 7 bases of the junction unmatched. The CDR3 spells CASTLDRGIQYF. The CDR3 DNA reads TGTGCCAGCACCTTGGACAGGGGAATCCAGTACTTC.

Concerning this clonotype: One base away lies a much larger clone, so this may be a sequencing read error. The chain uses TRBV20-1 and TRBJ2-3; 10 bases match TRBD2. The CDR3 runs 14 residues. Germline CDR1 and CDR2: DFQATT and SNEGSKA (reference sequence). V shed 6 bases and J 4 bases; nucleotides not matched to a gene: 7. CDR3 sequence (DNA): TGCAGTGCCCAGTATAGCGGGAGGCCAGATACGCAGTATTTT. This encodes CSAQYSGRPDTQYF.

This clonotype has ten or more counts. The chain links TRBV5-1 to TRBJ2-7; D is perhaps TRBD1 or TRBD2 (6 bases each). Germline loops: CDR1 SGHRS, CDR2 YFSETQ. This CDR3 comprises 15 residues. The ends were cut back, 4 bases at V and 4 bases at J, with 18 bases in the middle. CDR3: CASSDGGGLTYEQYF. In DNA form, the CDR3 reads TGCGCCAGCAGCGATGGAGGGGGGCTCACGTACGAGCAGTACTTC.

The chain joins TRBV3-1 to TRBJ1-2; D not certain. This CDR3 spans 14 amino acids. V gave up 4 bases and J gave up 8 bases, with 17 bases separating them. Per germline, CDR1 LGHDT and CDR2 YNNKEL (reference sequence). The CDR3 sequence is CASSRPGHLEGYTF. In nucleotides, the CDR3 is TGTGCCAGCAGCCGTCCGGGCCACTTAGAAGGCTACACCTTC.

Remarks on this clonotype: Compared with germline, one end of the junction differs, possibly owing to a read error. J is TRBJ1-4 and V is TRBV7-2, with a possible D match to TRBD1 (5 bases). CDR3 size: 15 residues. CDR1 and CDR2 (germline): SGHTA, FQGNSA. The CDR3 DNA is TGTGCCAGCAGCTTAGCGGGACCGATGGGTAGGAAACTGCTTTTT. Its protein product is CASSLAGPMGRKLLF.

The chain couples TRBV11-2 to TRBJ2-2; 11 nucleotides match TRBD2. This CDR3 is built from 16 residues. The germline V gene has CDR1 SGHAT and CDR2 FQNNGV. J lost 1 base, V lost 5 bases, and 3 bases had no gene match. This chain's CDR3 is CASSPGTSGNTGELFF. DNA for the CDR3: TGTGCCAGCAGCCCAGGGACTAGCGGGAACACCGGGGAGCTGTTTTTT.

The sample holds many counts of this clonotype. The J gene is TRBJ2-7, the V gene TRBV5-8; 11 bases are a match to TRBD2. The length of the CDR3 is 15 residues. Germline-derived CDR1 and CDR2 are SGHTS and YDEGEE. V shed 3 bases, J shed 7 bases, and the junction held 9 bases outside the gene matches. For the CDR3, the DNA is TGTGCCAGCAGCTCCGGGACTAGCGGCGGATGGGAGCAGTACTTC. It specifies CASSSGTSGGWEQYF.

In this sample, this clonotype turned up many times. The chain links TRBV3-1 to TRBJ2-7; D not certain. This CDR3 has 11 amino acids. V was cut by 1 base and J by 7 bases, with 5 bases left in between. Germline V CDR1 and CDR2: LGHDT, YNNKEL (reference sequence). The CDR3 bases are TGTGCCAGCAGCCAAGTGGGTGAGCAGTACTTC. This codes for CASSQVGEQYF.

The rearrangement uses TRBV6-2 or TRBV6-3 and TRBJ1-6; 7 bases are shared with TRBD1. This CDR3 has 16 amino acids. The V segment lost 0 bases and the J segment 7 bases; nucleotides outside the gene matches: 6. Germline V gives CDR1 MNHEY, CDR2 SVGEGT. The CDR3 sequence is CASSYSIQGTNSPLHF. Here the CDR3 DNA reads TGTGCCAGCAGTTACTCGATACAGGGGACGAATTCACCCCTCCACTTT.

This clonotype was found many times. The rearrangement links TRBV20-1 to TRBJ2-3; TRBD1 agrees at 7 bases. The ends lost 6 bases at V and 4 bases at J; junction bases unmatched: 13. Germline-derived CDR1 and CDR2 are DFQATT and SNEGSKA (reference sequence). The CDR3 consists of 15 residues. CDR3 region: CSAGPTGVVADTQYF. CDR3 bases: TGCAGTGCGGGGCCTACAGGGGTCGTTGCAGATACGCAGTATTTT.

This clonotype was observed many times. The rearrangement joins TRBV5-1 to TRBJ2-7; D is unresolved. V was shortened by 0 bases and J by 2 bases, with 3 bases between the two germline ends. The CDR3 is 12 residues long. Germline assignment: CDR1 SGHRS and CDR2 YFSETQ. This chain's CDR3 is CASSLAPYEQYF. The CDR3 DNA follows: TGCGCCAGCAGCTTGGCCCCCTACGAGCAGTACTTC.

The rearrangement joins TRBV25-1 to TRBJ2-1; D is perhaps TRBD1 or TRBD2 (5 bases each). The CDR3 extends over 17 amino acids. Trimming left V 4 bases short and J 6 bases short, with 22 bases between. In germline, CDR1 is MGHDK, CDR2 SYGVNS. The DNA for the CDR3 is TGTGCCAGCAGTGCCCCGCGAGGGGTGTATATAGGCAATGAGCAGTTCTTC. Translating it yields CASSAPRGVYIGNEQFF.

The table lists this clonotype with many counts. The CDR3 loop reads CASSSTSGSSYEQYF. CDR3 DNA: TGCGCCAGCAGCTCGACTAGCGGGAGCTCCTACGAGCAGTACTTC. The chain has TRBV5-1 and TRBJ2-7, with 12 positions matching TRBD2. CDR1 is SGHRS, CDR2 YFSETQ, per germline. The CDR3 runs 15 residues. The J segment lost 0 bases and the V segment lost 3 bases, leaving 1 base of the junction unmatched.

Concerning this clonotype itself: A much larger clone differs by one base, so this may be a read error. V gene TRBV19 combines with J gene TRBJ2-7, with a weak D call TRBD1 (6 bases). The CDR3 totals 18 residues. The germline gives CDR1 LNHDA, CDR2 SQIVND (reference sequence). CDR3 DNA sequence: TGTGCCAGTAGTACAATCGGAAGGACAGCTGGAAGCTCCTGCGAGCAGTACTTC. It encodes CASSTIGRTAGSSCEQYF.

This clonotype was detected ten times or more. V is TRBV28 and J is TRBJ1-6, with 9 bases that match TRBD1. The germline CDR1 and CDR2 sequences are MDHEN and SYDVKM. CDR3 length: 13 amino acids. V dropped 8 bases and J dropped 10; count of bases not matched to a gene: 6. As DNA, the CDR3 is TGTGCCAGCCGGGACAGGGAGAGGTCACCCCTCCACTTT. This translates into CASRDRERSPLHF.

The chain joins TRBV6-1 to TRBJ1-2; the match to TRBD1 covers 8 bases. V lost 6 bases, J lost 5 bases, and 11 bases stayed unmatched. CDR1 MNHNS and CDR2 SASEGT come from the germline V gene. This CDR3 spans 15 amino acids. The DNA of the CDR3 is TGTGCCAGCAGCCTCAATCCGGGACAGGAGTATGGCTACACCTTC. Translation: CASSLNPGQEYGYTF.

J is TRBJ1-3 and V is TRBV19; D gene unclear. Trimming stripped 5 bases from V and 1 base from J, with 6 bases between. This CDR3 region has 13 residues. CDR1 is LNHDA and CDR2 is SQIVND in the germline V gene (reference sequence). The CDR3 region has the DNA TGTGCCAGTAGTCGAGAATCTGGAAACACCATATATTTT. This codes for CASSRESGNTIYF.

With respect to this clonotype: At one of its ends the junction is not consistent with the germline gene, which may arise from a read error. The V call is TRBV7-3, the J call TRBJ1-6, with TRBD1 matching 7 bases. Germline V gives CDR1 SGHTA, CDR2 FQGTGA. This CDR3 comprises 14 residues. In DNA, the CDR3 is TGCGCCAGCAGCCCGGGACAGTATAATTCACCCCCCCACTTT. Protein: CASSPGQYNSPPHF.

This clonotype was seen at least ten times. This chain connects TRBV20-1 to TRBJ1-3, with 7 bases that match TRBD1. Germline V gene sequence: CDR1 DFQATT, CDR2 SNEGSKA (reference sequence). Unmatched junction bases numbered 4, after V lost 5 bases and J lost 0 bases. CDR3 size: 14 residues. The CDR3 DNA is TGCAGTGCTTGGGACAGAAACTCTGGAAACACCATATATTTT. This codes for CSAWDRNSGNTIYF.

The rearrangement links TRBV7-9 to TRBJ1-1; possibly TRBD1 for D (6 bases). The germline V and J ends were trimmed by 2 bases and 0 bases, with 13 bases remaining between them. The germline gives CDR1 SEHNR, CDR2 FQNEAQ (reference sequence). The CDR3 is 16 residues long. Here the CDR3 reads CASSLLGAGMNTEAFF. The CDR3 DNA is TGTGCCAGCAGCTTATTGGGGGCCGGCATGAACACTGAAGCTTTCTTT.

This clonotype was counted at least ten times. The chain has TRBV20-1 and TRBJ1-6; 7 bases match TRBD1. The CDR3 loop spans 16 amino acids. Germline assignment: CDR1 DFQATT and CDR2 SNEGSKA (reference sequence). J was trimmed by 0 bases and V by 1 base; bases with no gene match: 3. The CDR3 reads CSARAWDSSYNSPLHF. The CDR3 nucleotides are TGCAGTGCTAGAGCCTGGGACAGCTCCTATAATTCACCCCTCCACTTT.

A word on this clonotype: One junction end does not reproduce the germline sequence, and a read error may be involved. The V gene is TRBV20-1, the J gene TRBJ2-3; perhaps TRBD2 as D (7 bases). Germline values: CDR1 DFQATT, CDR2 SNEGSKA (reference sequence). The CDR3 has 19 amino acids. CDR3 DNA sequence: TGCGGTGCTAGTATGCGAAAGTCGGGGGGCCTTCCGGGGGCAGATACGCAGTATTTT. Protein sequence: CGASMRKSGGLPGADTQYF.

Ten or more counts support this clonotype. The rearrangement links TRBV2 to TRBJ2-5; D unresolved. The V end lost 7 bases, the J end lost 5 bases, and 17 bases lay between the germline ends. The CDR3 sequence is 14 residues long. From germline, CDR1 is SNHLY and CDR2 FYNNEI. CDR3 coding DNA: TGTGCCAGCAACCTCCGTGACTGGCTCGAGACCCAGTACTTC. This gives the protein CASNLRDWLETQYF.

The chain carries TRBV7-2 and TRBJ2-3; D remains unclear. The germline V and J ends were trimmed by 0 bases and 6 bases, with 7 bases remaining between them. The CDR3 is made up of 13 amino acids. Per germline, CDR1 SGHTA and CDR2 FQGNSA. In DNA form, the CDR3 reads TGTGCCAGCAGCTTAGCTCAGGTCGATACGCAGTATTTT. Amino acids: CASSLAQVDTQYF.